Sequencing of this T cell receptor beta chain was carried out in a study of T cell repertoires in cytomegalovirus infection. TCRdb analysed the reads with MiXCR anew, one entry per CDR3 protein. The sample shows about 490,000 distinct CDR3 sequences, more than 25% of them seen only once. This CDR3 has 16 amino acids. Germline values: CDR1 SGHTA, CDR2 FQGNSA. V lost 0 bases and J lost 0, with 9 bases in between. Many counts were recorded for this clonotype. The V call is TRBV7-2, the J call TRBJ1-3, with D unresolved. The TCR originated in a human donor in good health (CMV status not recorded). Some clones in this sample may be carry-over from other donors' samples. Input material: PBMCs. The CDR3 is CASSLAQAYSGNTIYF. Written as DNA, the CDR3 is TGTGCCAGCAGCTTAGCGCAGGCTTACTCTGGAAACACCATATATTTT.